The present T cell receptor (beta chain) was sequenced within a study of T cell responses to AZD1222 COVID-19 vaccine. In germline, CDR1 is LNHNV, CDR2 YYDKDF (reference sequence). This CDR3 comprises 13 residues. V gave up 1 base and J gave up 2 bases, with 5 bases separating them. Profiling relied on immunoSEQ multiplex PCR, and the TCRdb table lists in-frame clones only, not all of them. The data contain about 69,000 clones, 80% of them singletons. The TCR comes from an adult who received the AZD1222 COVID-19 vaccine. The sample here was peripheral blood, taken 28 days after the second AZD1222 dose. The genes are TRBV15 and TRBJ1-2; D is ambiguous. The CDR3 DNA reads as TGTGCCACCAGCAGAGCTCACAACTATGGCTACACCTTC. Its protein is CATSRAHNYGYTF.